The 7 T cell receptor beta chains below all came from one sample that was sequenced in a study of blood T cell repertoires in COVID-19. TCRdb keeps only in-frame clones here, not all; method: immunoSEQ multiplex PCR. In the table there are a few hundred thousand clones, nearly 90% of which are singletons. Sequencing was performed on PBMCs or T cells enriched from blood (not recorded which). Receptors originate from a woman younger than 35 with acute COVID-19.

This clone was detected once. J is TRBJ1-1 and V is TRBV7-8, with D possibly matching TRBD1 (6 bases). Germline V CDR1 and CDR2: SGHVS, FQNEAQ. Trimming left V 5 bases short and J 9 bases short, with 13 bases between. The CDR3 consists of 12 residues. Written as DNA, the CDR3 is TGTGCCAGCAGCCCGGAACAGGGTCAAGCTTTCTTT. It encodes CASSPEQGQAFF.

CDR3 residues: CASSYLIGTGELFF. CDR3 nucleotides: TGTGCCAGCAGTTACCTTATCGGGACCGGGGAGCTGTTTTTT. The gene calls are TRBV6-5 and TRBJ2-2, with no clear D. The germline V and J ends were trimmed by 2 bases and 5 bases, with 9 bases remaining between them. Germline V gives CDR1 MNHEY, CDR2 SVGAGI. The length of the CDR3 is 14 residues.

The rearrangement joins TRBV14 to TRBJ1-1, with D hard to call. V lost 7 bases to trimming and J lost 0 bases, with 9 bases between them. From germline, CDR1 is SGHDN and CDR2 FVKESK. The CDR3 extends over 13 amino acids. DNA of the CDR3: TGTGCCAGCAAGGTGACAATGAACACTGAAGCTTTCTTT. Protein: CASKVTMNTEAFF.

This clone is a singleton in its sample. The V gene is TRBV18, the J gene TRBJ1-1; D gene unclear. The V gene's germline CDR1 is KGHSH and CDR2 LQKENI. Trimming shortened V by 1 base and J by 2 bases, and 5 bases separated the two germline ends. The CDR3 totals 13 residues. CDR3: CASSPHVNTEAFF. Here the CDR3 DNA reads TGTGCCAGCTCACCACATGTAAACACTGAAGCTTTCTTT.

This clone was seen a single time. This chain joins TRBV27 and TRBJ2-2, with TRBD2 as a possible D gene (5 bases). The CDR3 loop spans 17 amino acids. CDR1 and CDR2 (germline): MNHEY, SMNVEV (reference sequence). Trimming shortened V by 6 bases and J by 3 bases, and 20 bases separated the two germline ends. This chain's CDR3 is CASRSWPAGGDTGELFF. CDR3 DNA: TGTGCCAGCAGAAGTTGGCCCGCGGGTGGGGACACCGGGGAGCTGTTTTTT.

The V gene is TRBV7-8, the J gene TRBJ1-5; D not certain. Per the germline V gene, CDR1 is SGHVS and CDR2 is FQNEAQ. The V end lost 4 bases, the J end lost 7 bases, and 11 bases lay between the germline ends. There are 13 residues in the CDR3. The CDR3 here is CASSSNSKQPQHF. The DNA of the CDR3 is TGTGCCAGCAGCTCCAACTCGAAACAGCCCCAGCATTTT.

The chain recombines TRBV6-2 or TRBV6-3 with TRBJ2-3; the match to TRBD2 covers 16 bases. Per the germline V gene, CDR1 is MNHEY and CDR2 is SVGEGT. CDR3 length equals 18 residues. The V segment lost 0 bases and the J segment 4 bases; nucleotides outside the gene matches: 4. This CDR3 is CASSYSGLAGGIPDTQYF. For the CDR3, the DNA is TGTGCCAGCAGTTACTCGGGACTAGCGGGAGGGATCCCAGATACGCAGTATTTT.